This T cell receptor beta chain comes out of a study of cytomegalovirus exposure and HLA in healthy donors. After removal of 5 bases from V and 2 bases from J, the junction contained 9 bases not matched to a gene. The CDR3 length is 16 residues. Germline CDR1 reads PRHDT; CDR2 reads FYEKMQ (reference sequence). Study findings and constraints: Listed as cytomegalovirus-associated were 164 TCR beta chains. Evidence from a later analysis indicated that most CMV-associated TCR beta chains looked HLA-restricted. In vitro work confirmed that a few CMV-associated chains recognize CMV antigens.

PCR amplification relied on 60 Vbeta primers (plus 13 Jbeta primers). The assay was immunoSEQ multiplex PCR, and TCRdb's table has in-frame clones only and misses some. This table has 60,000 or so clones, about 72% appearing once. On this clone itself: Its specificity is not known.

This chain uses TRBV13 with TRBJ2-5, with 9 bases aligning to TRBD2. This TCR was sampled from a woman aged 40 to 50 in good health and CMV-seropositive. What was sequenced was PBMCs. CDR3 sequence: CASSPRDLAGQETQYF. The CDR3 nucleotides are TGTGCCAGCAGCCCCCGCGACCTAGCGGGGCAAGAGACCCAGTACTTC.